Listed below are T cell receptor beta chains from one sample, sequenced in a study of human T cells and chemical hapten exposure. TCRdb reprocessed the RACE reads with MiXCR, giving one entry per CDR3 protein. Among some 57,000 distinct CDR3 sequences, just under 10% were seen once, and the ten largest hold less than 2%. Sequences were derived from whole blood, sampled in connection with sensitization to the hapten diphenylcyclopropenone (DPC). The receptors stem from a woman aged 45 to 65 with alopecia areata. Some clones in this sample may be carry-over from other donors' samples. Both conserved end residues are part of each CDR3. A D gene is named only where the DNA matches it firmly. Clone size, where shown, is once, few, many, or a class for clones that have expanded.

clone size	V gene	D gene	J gene	CDR3 DNA	CDR3 protein
many	TRBV12-3/TRBV12-4	TRBD1	TRBJ2-1	TGTGCCAGCAGTCGGGACAGCCCCTACAATGAGCAGTTCTTC	CASSRDSPYNEQFF
many	TRBV2	NA	TRBJ1-1	TGTGCCAGCAAGGGAAGGGGGGTCACTGAAGCTTTCTTT	CASKGRGVTEAFF
few	TRBV28	TRBD1	TRBJ1-3	TGTGCCAGCAGTTTAGGACAGGGGGCTGGAAACACCATATATTTT	CASSLGQGAGNTIYF
many	TRBV12-3/TRBV12-4	NA	TRBJ2-3	TGTGCCAGCAGTAAAATGACGGCGGTCGCAGATACGCAGTATTTT	CASSKMTAVADTQYF
many	TRBV7-2	NA	TRBJ2-7	TGTGCCAGCTCCGAGGGGGGTAAGCCCTACGAGCAGTACTTC	CASSEGGKPYEQYF
many	TRBV19	NA	TRBJ1-3	TGTGCCAGTAGTGCGCCGGGACCTGGAAACACCATATATTTT	CASSAPGPGNTIYF
few	TRBV28	NA	TRBJ2-7	TGTGCCAGCAGTTCCGCGGGGACGGGTGCCGAGCAGTACTTC	CASSSAGTGAEQYF
many	TRBV11-3	NA	TRBJ2-1	TGTGCCAGCAGCCCGCGGTACGACAATGAGCAGTTCTTC	CASSPRYDNEQFF
NA	TRBV28	NA	TRBJ2-7	TGTGCCAGCAGTCCCTACGGACTGGGGATTCAGTACTTC	CASSPYGLGIQYF
many	TRBV11-2	NA	TRBJ1-1	TGTGCCAGCAGCACAACCGACGGCATGAACACTGAAGCTTTCTTT	CASSTTDGMNTEAFF
many	TRBV29-1	NA	TRBJ1-2	TGCAGCGTTTTTCAGGGGAGCAATGGCTACACCTTC	CSVFQGSNGYTF
NA	TRBV27	NA	TRBJ1-5	TGTGCCAGCAGTCGCCACGGGGCTCGACTTAGCAATCAGCCCCAGCATTTT	CASSRHGARLSNQPQHF
NA	TRBV10-2	TRBD2	TRBJ2-5	TGCGCCAGCAGTAGGCCAGCGGGGGGGCAAGGGACCCAGTACTTC	CASSRPAGGQGTQYF
NA	TRBV11-2	NA	TRBJ1-5	TGTGCCAGCAGCTATACGGGTTTACAGCCCCAGCATTTT	CASSYTGLQPQHF
NA	TRBV19	TRBD1	TRBJ1-2	TGTGCCAGTAGTGTCCCGGGACAGGGGTCGAGGACCTTC	CASSVPGQGSRTF
NA	TRBV4-3	NA	TRBJ1-6	TGCGCCAGCAGCCAAGAGACACCACGTTCCCTTAATTCACCCCTCCACTTT	CASSQETPRSLNSPLHF
NA	TRBV18	NA	TRBJ1-5	TGTGCCAGCTCACCACAGAGGACGGAGCAGCCCCAGCATTTT	CASSPQRTEQPQHF
NA	TRBV7-2	TRBD1	TRBJ2-4	TGTGCCAGCAGCTCATCCGGGACAGGGGTATTCATTCAGTACTTC	CASSSSGTGVFIQYF
few	TRBV7-2	TRBD1	TRBJ1-2	TGTGCCAGCAGCTTAGACAGGGGACCTTATGGCTACACCTTC	CASSLDRGPYGYTF
many	TRBV6-5	NA	TRBJ1-1	TGTGCCAGCAGCCTTTCAGGGGTGTTCACTGAAGCTTTCTTT	CASSLSGVFTEAFF